The rows below give T cell receptor beta chains drawn from one sample of a study of Ad26.COV2.S vaccination and SARS-CoV-2 variants. The method was immunoSEQ multiplex PCR; TCRdb's version includes in-frame clones alone and lacks a portion of them. The data contain 350,000 to 450,000 clones, roughly 85% of them singletons. Sequencing used peripheral blood, obtained in a trial of Ad26.COV2.S vaccine versus placebo. The receptors stem from a person between 18 and 59 years old who received the Ad26.COV2.S COVID-19 vaccine or a placebo. Both conserved end residues are trimmed from each CDR3. Fields, in order: CDR3 protein, V gene, D gene. D genes are given only for firm matches.

CDR3: ASSRPTFDRHHGYT
V: TRBV3-1/TRBV3-2
D: NA

CDR3: AWSVGGRYNEKLF
V: TRBV30
D: NA

CDR3: ASSFGGHEQY
V: TRBV7-9
D: NA

CDR3: SVGPRVSTDTQY
V: TRBV29-1
D: NA

CDR3: ASSTRRQGANEKLF
V: TRBV19
D: TRBD1

CDR3: ASSFGQGPAGELF
V: TRBV28
D: TRBD1

CDR3: ASLSGGLRGNTIY
V: TRBV6-5
D: NA

CDR3: ASSRAGTGLQETQY
V: TRBV27
D: TRBD1

CDR3: ASSQGGAGNQPQH
V: TRBV14
D: NA

CDR3: ASSYSGTGPTYSNQPQH
V: TRBV6-2/TRBV6-3
D: TRBD1

CDR3: ASSPPNAGGIANYGYT
V: TRBV18
D: TRBD1